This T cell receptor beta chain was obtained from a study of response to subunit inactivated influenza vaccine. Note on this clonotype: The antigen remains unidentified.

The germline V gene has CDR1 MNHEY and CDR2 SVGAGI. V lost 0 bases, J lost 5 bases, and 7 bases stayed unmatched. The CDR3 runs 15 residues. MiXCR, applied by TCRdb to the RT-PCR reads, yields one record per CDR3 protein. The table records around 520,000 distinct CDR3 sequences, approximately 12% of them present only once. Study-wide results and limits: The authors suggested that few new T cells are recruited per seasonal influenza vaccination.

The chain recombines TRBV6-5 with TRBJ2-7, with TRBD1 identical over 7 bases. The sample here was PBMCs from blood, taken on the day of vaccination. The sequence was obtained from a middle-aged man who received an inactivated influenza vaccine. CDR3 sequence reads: CASSYSTGSRNEQYF. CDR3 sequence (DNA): TGTGCCAGCAGTTACTCGACAGGGAGTAGAAACGAGCAGTACTTC.